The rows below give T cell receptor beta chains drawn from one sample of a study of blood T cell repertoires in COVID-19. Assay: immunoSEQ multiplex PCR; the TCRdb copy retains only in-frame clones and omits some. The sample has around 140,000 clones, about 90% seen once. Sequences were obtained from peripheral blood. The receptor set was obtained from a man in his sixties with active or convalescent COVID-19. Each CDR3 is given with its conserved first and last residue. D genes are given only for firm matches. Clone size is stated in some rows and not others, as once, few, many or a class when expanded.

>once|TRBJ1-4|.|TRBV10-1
CASRAGSGEKLFF
TGCGCCAGCAGGGCCGGGAGTGGTGAAAAACTGTTTTTT
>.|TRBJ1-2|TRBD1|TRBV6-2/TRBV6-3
CASSYSIQGAIGYTF
TGTGCCAGCAGTTACTCGATCCAGGGGGCTATTGGCTACACCTTC
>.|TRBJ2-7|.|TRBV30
CAWSGSYEQYF
TGTGCCTGGAGTGGCAGTTACGAGCAGTACTTC
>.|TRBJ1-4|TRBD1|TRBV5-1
CASSFDRGALFF
TGCGCCAGCAGTTTTGACAGGGGGGCACTGTTTTTT
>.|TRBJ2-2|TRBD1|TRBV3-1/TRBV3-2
CASSQMGQTTGELFF
TGTGCCAGCAGCCAAATGGGACAGACCACCGGGGAGCTGTTTTTT
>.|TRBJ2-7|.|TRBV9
CASSVGGGGPYEQYF
TGTGCCAGCAGCGTGGGAGGGGGAGGTCCCTACGAGCAGTACTTC
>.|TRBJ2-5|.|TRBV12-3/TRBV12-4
CASRGLQETQYF
TGTGCCAGCAGGGGACTTCAAGAGACCCAGTACTTC
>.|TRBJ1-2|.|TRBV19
CASTPGRGDYGYTF
TGTGCCAGTACCCCGGGCAGGGGTGACTATGGCTACACCTTC
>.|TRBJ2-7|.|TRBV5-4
CASSLNGGDYEQYF
TGTGCCAGCAGCTTAAACGGGGGAGACTACGAGCAGTACTTC
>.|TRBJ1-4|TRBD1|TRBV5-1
CASSPSSGQGIRNEKLFF
TGCGCCAGCAGCCCCTCCTCGGGACAGGGGATACGGAATGAAAAACTGTTTTTT
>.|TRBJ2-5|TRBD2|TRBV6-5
CASSYSSGSGRETQYF
TGTGCCAGCAGTTACTCGAGTGGTAGCGGGAGAGAGACCCAGTACTTC
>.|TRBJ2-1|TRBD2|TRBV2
CASSEIPSGRANEQFF
TGTGCCAGCAGTGAAATACCTAGCGGGAGGGCTAATGAGCAGTTCTTC
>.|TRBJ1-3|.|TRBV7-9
CASSRAASGNTIYF
TGTGCCAGCTCCAGGGCAGCCTCTGGAAACACCATATATTTT
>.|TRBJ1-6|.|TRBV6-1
CASSEWADSPLHF
TGTGCCAGCAGTGAATGGGCCGATTCACCCCTCCACTTT
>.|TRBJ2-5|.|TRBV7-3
CASSPAPAGDGETQYF
TGTGCCAGCAGCCCCGCCCCTGCAGGGGACGGAGAGACCCAGTACTTC
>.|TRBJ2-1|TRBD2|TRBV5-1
CASSTETSGGAGEQFF
TGCGCCAGCAGCACCGAGACTAGCGGGGGGGCGGGAGAGCAGTTCTTC
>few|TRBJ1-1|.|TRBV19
CASTPRDRFNMNTEAFF
TGTGCCAGTACCCCACGAGACAGATTTAATATGAACACTGAAGCTTTCTTT
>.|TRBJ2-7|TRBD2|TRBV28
CASRVPGGRREQYF
TGTGCCAGCAGAGTCCCGGGGGGGAGGCGGGAGCAGTACTTC
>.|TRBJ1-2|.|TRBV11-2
CASSRNTGYGGYTF
TGTGCCAGCAGCCGCAATACAGGGTACGGTGGCTACACCTTC
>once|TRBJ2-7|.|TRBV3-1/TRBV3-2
CASSQAGLSYEQYF
TGTGCCAGCAGCCAAGCGGGACTCTCCTACGAGCAGTACTTC
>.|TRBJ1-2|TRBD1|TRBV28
CASTAGQFYGYTF
TGTGCCAGCACCGCGGGACAGTTTTATGGCTACACCTTC
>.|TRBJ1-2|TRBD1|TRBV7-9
CASSRGQGGYGYTF
TGTGCCAGCAGCCGCGGACAGGGCGGGTATGGCTACACCTTC
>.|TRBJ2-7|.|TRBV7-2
CASSGDNYSYEQYF
TGTGCCAGCAGCGGGGACAACTACTCCTACGAGCAGTACTTC
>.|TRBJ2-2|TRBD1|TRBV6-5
CASGRDRGTGELFF
TGTGCCAGCGGTAGGGACAGGGGTACCGGGGAGCTGTTTTTT
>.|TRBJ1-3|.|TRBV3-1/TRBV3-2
CASSPHQGNTIYF
TGTGCCAGCAGCCCCCACCAGGGAAACACCATATATTTT
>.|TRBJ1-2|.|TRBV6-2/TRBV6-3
CASSDFGSRAGGYTF
TGTGCCAGCAGTGATTTCGGGAGCCGGGCGGGAGGCTACACCTTC
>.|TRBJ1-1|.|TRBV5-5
CASSLAGSDTEAFF
TGTGCCAGCAGCTTGGCAGGTTCCGACACTGAAGCTTTCTTT
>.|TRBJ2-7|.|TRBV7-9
CASSLGSNTYEQYF
TGTGCCAGCAGCTTAGGCAGTAACACCTACGAGCAGTACTTC
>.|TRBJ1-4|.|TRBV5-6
CASSLRGGNEKLFF
TGTGCCAGCAGCTTGCGCGGGGGTAATGAAAAACTGTTTTTT
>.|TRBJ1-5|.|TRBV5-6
CASSLYASRGSQPQHF
TGTGCCAGCAGCTTGTACGCCAGTCGGGGGAGTCAGCCCCAGCATTTT
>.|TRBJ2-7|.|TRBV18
CASSPSGPTYEQYF
TGTGCCAGCTCACCTAGCGGACCAACCTACGAGCAGTACTTC
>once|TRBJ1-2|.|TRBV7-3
CASSLGSRQGGGYTF
TGTGCCAGCAGCTTAGGGTCGCGGCAGGGAGGCGGCTACACCTTC
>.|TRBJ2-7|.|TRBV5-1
CASSPGAGPSYEQYF
TGCGCCAGCAGCCCGGGAGCGGGTCCCTCCTACGAGCAGTACTTC
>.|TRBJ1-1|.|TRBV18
CASSPPYRVNTEAFF
TGTGCCAGCTCACCACCGTACAGGGTGAACACTGAAGCTTTCTTT
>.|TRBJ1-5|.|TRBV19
CASTPLGNSNQPQHF
TGTGCCAGTACCCCCCTCGGGAATAGCAATCAGCCCCAGCATTTT
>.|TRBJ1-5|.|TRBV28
CASSSPPGENQPQHF
TGTGCCAGCAGTTCACCTCCGGGGGAGAATCAGCCCCAGCATTTT
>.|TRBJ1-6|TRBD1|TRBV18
CASSPGQHNSPLHF
TGTGCCAGCTCACCGGGACAGCATAATTCACCCCTCCACTTT
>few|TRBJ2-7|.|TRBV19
CASSHSTYEQYF
TGTGCCAGTAGCCACTCAACCTACGAGCAGTACTTC
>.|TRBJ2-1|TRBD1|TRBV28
CASKFDREGYNEQFF
TGTGCCAGCAAATTCGACAGGGAAGGGTACAATGAGCAGTTCTTC
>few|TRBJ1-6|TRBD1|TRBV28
CASSLSGQGDSPLHF
TGTGCCAGCAGTTTATCAGGACAGGGGGATTCACCCCTCCACTTT
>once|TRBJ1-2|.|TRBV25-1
CASSEMGRGEANYGYTF
TGTGCCAGCAGTGAAATGGGTCGGGGGGAGGCGAACTATGGCTACACCTTC
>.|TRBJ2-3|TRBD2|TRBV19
CASSKAGSDTQYF
TGTGCCAGTAGTAAAGCGGGATCAGATACGCAGTATTTT
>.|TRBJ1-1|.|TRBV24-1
CATRGGMNTEAFF
TGTGCCACCAGGGGGGGGATGAACACTGAAGCTTTCTTT
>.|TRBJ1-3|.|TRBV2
CASSVELRWNTIYF
TGTGCCAGCAGTGTGGAGTTGCGGTGGAACACCATATATTTT
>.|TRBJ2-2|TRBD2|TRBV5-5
CASSLAGESGELFF
TGTGCCAGCAGCCTAGCGGGAGAGTCCGGGGAGCTGTTTTTT
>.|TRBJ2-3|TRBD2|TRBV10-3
CAISEPGREGQVTDTQYF
TGTGCCATCAGTGAGCCGGGACGGGAGGGCCAGGTCACAGATACGCAGTATTTT